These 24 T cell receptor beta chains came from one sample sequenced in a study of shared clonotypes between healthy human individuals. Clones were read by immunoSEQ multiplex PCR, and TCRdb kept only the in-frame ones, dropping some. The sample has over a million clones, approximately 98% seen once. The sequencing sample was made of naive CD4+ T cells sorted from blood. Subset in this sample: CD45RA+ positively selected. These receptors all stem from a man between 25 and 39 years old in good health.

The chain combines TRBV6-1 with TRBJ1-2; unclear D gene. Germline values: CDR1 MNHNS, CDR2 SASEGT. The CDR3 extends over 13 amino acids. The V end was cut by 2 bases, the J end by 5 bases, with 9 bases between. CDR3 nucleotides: TGTGCCAGCAGTGAAAATCTTGGTTATGGCTACACCTTC. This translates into CASSENLGYGYTF.

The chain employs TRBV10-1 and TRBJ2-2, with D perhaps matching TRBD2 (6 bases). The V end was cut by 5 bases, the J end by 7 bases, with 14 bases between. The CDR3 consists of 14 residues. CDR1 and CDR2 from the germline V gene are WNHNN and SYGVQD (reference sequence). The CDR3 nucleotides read TGCGCCAGCAGTTCCGGGAGCATCGGCGGGGAGCTGTTTTTT. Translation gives CASSSGSIGGELFF.

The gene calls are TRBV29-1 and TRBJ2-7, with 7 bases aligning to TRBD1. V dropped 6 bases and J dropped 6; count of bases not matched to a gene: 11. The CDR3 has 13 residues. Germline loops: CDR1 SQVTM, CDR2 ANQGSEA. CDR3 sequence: CSVVRGTESEQYF. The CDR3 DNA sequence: TGCAGCGTAGTAAGGGGGACAGAGAGCGAGCAGTACTTC.

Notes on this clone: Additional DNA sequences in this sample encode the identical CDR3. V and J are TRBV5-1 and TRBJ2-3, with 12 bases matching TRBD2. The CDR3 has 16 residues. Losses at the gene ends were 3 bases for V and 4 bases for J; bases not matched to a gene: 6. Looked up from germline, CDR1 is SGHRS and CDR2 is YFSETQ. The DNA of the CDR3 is TGCGCCAGCAGCTCCCGACTAGCGGGAGCTTCAGATACGCAGTATTTT. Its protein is CASSSRLAGASDTQYF.

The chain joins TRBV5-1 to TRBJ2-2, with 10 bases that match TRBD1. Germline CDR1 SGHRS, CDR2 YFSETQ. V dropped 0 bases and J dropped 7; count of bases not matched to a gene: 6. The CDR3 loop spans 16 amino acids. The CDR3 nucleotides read TGCGCCAGCAGCTTGGTTGGGACAGGGGTCGGCGGGGAGCTGTTTTTT. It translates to CASSLVGTGVGGELFF.

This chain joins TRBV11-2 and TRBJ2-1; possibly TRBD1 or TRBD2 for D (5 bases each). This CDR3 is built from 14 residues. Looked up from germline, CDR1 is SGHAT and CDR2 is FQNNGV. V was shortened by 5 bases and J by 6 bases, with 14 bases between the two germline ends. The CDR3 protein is CASSATGTANEQFF. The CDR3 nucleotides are TGTGCCAGCAGCGCCACCGGGACCGCCAATGAGCAGTTCTTC.

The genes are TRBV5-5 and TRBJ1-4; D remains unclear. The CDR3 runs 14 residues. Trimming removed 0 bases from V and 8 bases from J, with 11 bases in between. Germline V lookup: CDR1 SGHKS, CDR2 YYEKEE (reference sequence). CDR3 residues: CASSLEGLGEKLFF. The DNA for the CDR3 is TGTGCCAGCAGCTTGGAAGGGCTTGGGGAAAAACTGTTTTTT.

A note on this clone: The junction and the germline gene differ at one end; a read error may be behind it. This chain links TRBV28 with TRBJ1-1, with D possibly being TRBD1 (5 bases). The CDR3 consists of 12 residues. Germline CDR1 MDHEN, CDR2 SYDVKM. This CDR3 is CASSSSRQLPAF. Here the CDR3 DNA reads TGTGCCAGCAGTTCCTCAAGACAGTTACCAGCCTTT. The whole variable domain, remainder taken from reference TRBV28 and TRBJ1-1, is DVKVTQSSRYLVKRTGEKVFLECVQDMDHENMFWYRQDPGLGLRLIYFSYDVKMKEKGDIPEGYSVSREKKERFSLILESASTNQTSMYLCASSSSRQLPAFGQGTRLTVV.

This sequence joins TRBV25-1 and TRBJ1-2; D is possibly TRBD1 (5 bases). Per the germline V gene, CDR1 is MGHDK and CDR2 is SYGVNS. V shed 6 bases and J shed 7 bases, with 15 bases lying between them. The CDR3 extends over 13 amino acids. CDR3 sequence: CASSVGPAGGYTF. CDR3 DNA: TGTGCCAGCAGCGTGGGACCGGCGGGTGGCTACACCTTC.

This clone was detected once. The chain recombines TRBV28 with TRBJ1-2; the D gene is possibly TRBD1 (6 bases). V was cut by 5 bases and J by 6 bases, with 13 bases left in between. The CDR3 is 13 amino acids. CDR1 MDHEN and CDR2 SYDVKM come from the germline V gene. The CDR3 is CASSLTGNHGYTF. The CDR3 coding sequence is TGTGCCAGCAGTCTTACAGGGAATCATGGCTACACCTTC.

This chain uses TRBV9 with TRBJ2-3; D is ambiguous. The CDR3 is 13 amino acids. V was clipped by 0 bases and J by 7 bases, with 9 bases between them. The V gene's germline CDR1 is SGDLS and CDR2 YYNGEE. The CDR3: CASSVAPEHTQYF. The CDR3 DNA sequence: TGTGCCAGCAGCGTAGCCCCCGAGCATACGCAGTATTTT.

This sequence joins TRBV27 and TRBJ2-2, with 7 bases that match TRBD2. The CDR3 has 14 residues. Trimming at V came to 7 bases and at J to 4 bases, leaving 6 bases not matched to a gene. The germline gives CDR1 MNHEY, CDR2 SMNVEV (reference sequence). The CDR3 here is CASNPSGITGELFF. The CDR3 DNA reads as TGTGCCAGCAACCCTAGCGGCATCACCGGGGAGCTGTTTTTT.

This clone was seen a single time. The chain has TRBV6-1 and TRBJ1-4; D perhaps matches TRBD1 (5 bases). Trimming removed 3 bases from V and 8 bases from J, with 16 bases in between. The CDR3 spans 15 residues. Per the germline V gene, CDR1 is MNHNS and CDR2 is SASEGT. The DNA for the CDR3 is TGTGCCAGCAGTGACGTTCCGGGGGGGAGCGAAAAACTGTTTTTT. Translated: CASSDVPGGSEKLFF.

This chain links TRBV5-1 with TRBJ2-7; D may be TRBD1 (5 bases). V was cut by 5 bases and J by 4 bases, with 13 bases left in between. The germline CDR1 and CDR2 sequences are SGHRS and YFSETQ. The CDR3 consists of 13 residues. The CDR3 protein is CASRILGEYEQYF. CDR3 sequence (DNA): TGCGCCAGCAGAATTCTAGGGGAATACGAGCAGTACTTC.

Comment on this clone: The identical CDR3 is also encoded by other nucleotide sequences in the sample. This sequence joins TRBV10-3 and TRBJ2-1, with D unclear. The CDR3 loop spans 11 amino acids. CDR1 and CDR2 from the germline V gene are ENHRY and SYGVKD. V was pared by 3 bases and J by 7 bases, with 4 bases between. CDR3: CAISEFNEQFF. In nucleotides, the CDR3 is TGTGCCATCAGTGAATTTAATGAGCAGTTCTTC.

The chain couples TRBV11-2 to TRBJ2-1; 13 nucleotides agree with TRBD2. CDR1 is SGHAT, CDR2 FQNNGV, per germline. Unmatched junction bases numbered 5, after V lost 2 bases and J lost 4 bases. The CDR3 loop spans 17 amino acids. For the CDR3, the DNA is TGTGCCAGCAGCTTAATCCGGACTAGCGGGAGATACAATGAGCAGTTCTTC. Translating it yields CASSLIRTSGRYNEQFF.

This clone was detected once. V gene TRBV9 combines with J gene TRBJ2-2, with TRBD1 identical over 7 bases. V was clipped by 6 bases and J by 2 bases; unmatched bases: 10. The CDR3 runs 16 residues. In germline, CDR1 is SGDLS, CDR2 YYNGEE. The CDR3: CASTPLGQINTGELFF. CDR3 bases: TGTGCCAGCACGCCGCTGGGACAGATCAACACCGGGGAGCTGTTTTTT.

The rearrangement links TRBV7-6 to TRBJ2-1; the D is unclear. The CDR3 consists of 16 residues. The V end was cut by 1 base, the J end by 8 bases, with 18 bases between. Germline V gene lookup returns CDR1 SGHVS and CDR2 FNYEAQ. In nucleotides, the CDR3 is TGTGCCAGCAGCTTAGTTCCCCAGATTTTCGTCTATGAGCAGTTCTTC. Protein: CASSLVPQIFVYEQFF.

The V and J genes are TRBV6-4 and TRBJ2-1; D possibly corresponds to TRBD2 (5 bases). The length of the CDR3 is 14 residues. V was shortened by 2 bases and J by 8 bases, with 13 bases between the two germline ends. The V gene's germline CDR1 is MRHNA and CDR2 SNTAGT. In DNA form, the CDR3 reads TGTGCCAGCAGTGACACCCTTTACGGGGATGAGCAGTTCTTC. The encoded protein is CASSDTLYGDEQFF.

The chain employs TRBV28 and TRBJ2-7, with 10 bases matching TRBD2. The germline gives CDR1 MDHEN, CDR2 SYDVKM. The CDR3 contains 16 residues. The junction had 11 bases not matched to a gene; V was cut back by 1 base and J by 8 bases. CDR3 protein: CASSLSRAGGVIQQYF. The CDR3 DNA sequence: TGTGCCAGCAGTTTATCCCGAGCGGGAGGGGTAATCCAGCAGTACTTC. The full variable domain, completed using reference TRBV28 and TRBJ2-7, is DVKVTQSSRYLVKRTGEKVFLECVQDMDHENMFWYRQDPGLGLRLIYFSYDVKMKEKGDIPEGYSVSREKKERFSLILESASTNQTSMYLCASSLSRAGGVIQQYFGPGTRLTVT.

The CDR3 DNA reads TGTGCCAGTAGTATTCCTACCGGGACAGGGTTCTACGAGCAGTACTTC. This codes for CASSIPTGTGFYEQYF. The J gene is TRBJ2-7, the V gene TRBV19; 9 nucleotides match TRBD1. The CDR3 loop spans 16 amino acids. After removal of 3 bases from V and 3 bases from J, the junction contained 9 bases not matched to a gene. Germline CDR1 LNHDA, CDR2 SQIVND (reference sequence).

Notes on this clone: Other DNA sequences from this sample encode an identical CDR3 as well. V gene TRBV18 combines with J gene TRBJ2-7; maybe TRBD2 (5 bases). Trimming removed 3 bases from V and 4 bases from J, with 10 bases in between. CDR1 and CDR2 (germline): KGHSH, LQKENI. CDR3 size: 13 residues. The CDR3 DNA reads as TGTGCCAGCTCACCGCTAGAGGGTTACGAGCAGTACTTC. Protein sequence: CASSPLEGYEQYF.

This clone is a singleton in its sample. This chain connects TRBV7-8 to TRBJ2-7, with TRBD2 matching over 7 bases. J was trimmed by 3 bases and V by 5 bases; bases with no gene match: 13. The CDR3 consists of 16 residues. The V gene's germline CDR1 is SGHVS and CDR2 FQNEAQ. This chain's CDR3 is CASSKLPGTTDYEQYF. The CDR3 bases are TGTGCCAGCAGCAAATTGCCGGGGACTACAGACTACGAGCAGTACTTC.

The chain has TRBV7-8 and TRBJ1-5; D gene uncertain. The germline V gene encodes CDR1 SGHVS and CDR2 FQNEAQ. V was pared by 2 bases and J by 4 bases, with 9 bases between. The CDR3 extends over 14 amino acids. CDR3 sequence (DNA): TGTGCCAGCAGCTTACTACGGGGAAATCAGCCCCAGCATTTT. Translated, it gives CASSLLRGNQPQHF.